The TCR beta chain under discussion was sequenced for a study of blood T cell repertoires in COVID-19. About the study: Sites across the United States, Italy and Spain contributed samples from acute and convalescent COVID-19. Sample material is recorded as cDNA or gDNA derived from T cells, B-cell-depleted T cells, or PBMCs.

Profiling relied on immunoSEQ multiplex PCR, and the TCRdb table lists in-frame clones only, not all of them. The table has roughly 60,000 clones, more than 80% seen once. CDR1 and CDR2 (germline): MRHNA, SNTAGT. V shed 0 bases and J shed 4 bases, with 13 bases lying between them. The CDR3 runs to 17 residues. This clone was counted once. Source material: peripheral blood. This clonotype originated in a woman older than 75 with active COVID-19. The rearrangement joins TRBV6-4 to TRBJ1-6, with D maybe TRBD1 (6 bases). CDR3 residues: CASSDSWGPRYNSPLHF. CDR3 in DNA: TGTGCCAGCAGTGACTCGTGGGGGCCCCGATATAATTCACCCCTCCACTTT.